A single sample is the source of the 24 T cell receptor beta chains below, sequenced in a study of identical twins. TCRdb passed the 5' RACE reads through MiXCR, listing each CDR3 protein once. The sample lists about 240,000 distinct CDR3 sequences, more than 9.5% seen once, with under 4.5% in the top ten. These data also featured in a second study, about yellow fever vaccine responses in identical twins.

Sequenced material: memory (CD45RO+) T cells sorted from blood. These receptors were collected from a young woman in good health.

V gene TRBV4-1 combines with J gene TRBJ2-6; 7 bases align to TRBD1. Germline CDR1 and CDR2: MGHRA and YSYEKL. The CDR3 sequence is 16 residues long. V was pared by 1 base and J by 1 base, with 1 base of the junction left unmatched. The CDR3 here is CASSQGTGSGANVLTF. Written as DNA, the CDR3 is TGCGCCAGCAGCCAAGGGACAGGATCTGGGGCCAACGTCCTGACTTTC.

This clonotype was detected ten times or more. The genes are TRBV2 and TRBJ2-6, with D maybe TRBD1 (6 bases). V lost 8 bases and J lost 1, with 9 bases in between. The CDR3 length is 14 residues. Germline CDR1 reads SNHLY; CDR2 reads FYNNEI. CDR3 nucleotide sequence: TGTGCCAGCGAACAGGGTTCTGGGGCCAACGTCCTGACTTTC. This sequence encodes CASEQGSGANVLTF. Full variable domain (remainder filled in from reference TRBV2 and TRBJ2-6): EPEVTQTPSHQVTQMGQEVILRCVPISNHLYFYWYRQILGQKVEFLVSFYNNEISEKSEIFDDQFSVERPDGSNFTLKIRSTKLEDSAMYFCASEQGSGANVLTFGAGSRLTVL.

This clonotype has a handful of counts. The rearrangement joins TRBV5-1 to TRBJ2-3, with TRBD1 identical over 7 bases. This CDR3 comprises 14 residues. V lost 4 bases to trimming and J lost 2 bases; unmatched junction nucleotides: 4. Germline CDR1 and CDR2: SGHRS and YFSETQ. The CDR3 is CASSPGQNTDTQYF. The CDR3 DNA sequence: TGCGCCAGCAGCCCGGGACAGAACACAGATACGCAGTATTTT.

This clonotype was seen a handful of times. The gene calls are TRBV20-1 and TRBJ2-7; 7 nucleotides match TRBD2. The J segment lost 5 bases and the V segment lost 6 bases, leaving 10 bases of the junction unmatched. Germline V CDR1 and CDR2: DFQATT, SNEGSKA (reference sequence). The CDR3 extends over 13 amino acids. CDR3 region: CSATSGAANEQYF. CDR3 in DNA: TGCAGTGCCACGAGCGGGGCGGCCAACGAGCAGTACTTC.

The genes are TRBV20-1 and TRBJ2-7; 9 bases line up with TRBD1. The CDR3 runs to 15 residues. Germline V lookup: CDR1 DFQATT, CDR2 SNEGSKA (reference sequence). The CDR3 here is CSLQQGALGSYEQYF. CDR3 nucleotide sequence: TGCAGCCTTCAACAGGGGGCCCTAGGTTCTTACGAGCAGTACTTC.

This clonotype was recorded a few times. The rearrangement joins TRBV15 to TRBJ2-5; 9 bases map to TRBD2. The CDR3 has 16 residues. CDR1 LNHNV and CDR2 YYDKDF come from the germline V gene (reference sequence). J was trimmed by 1 base and V by 1 base; bases with no gene match: 4. In nucleotides, the CDR3 is TGTGCCACCAGCAGAGCCGTAGCGGGGGTCCAAGAGACCCAGTACTTC. Translating gives CATSRAVAGVQETQYF.

This clonotype was seen only a few times. The junction and the germline gene differ at one end; a read error may be behind it. In DNA, the CDR3 is TGTGCCAGCAGTGAAGCCGTAGTTAGGACAGGGCCTCATTTT. Its translation: CASSEAVVRTGPHF. The V call is TRBV2, the J call TRBJ2-3; TRBD1 matches at 8 bases. This CDR3 has 14 amino acids. Germline loops: CDR1 SNHLY, CDR2 FYNNEI.

This clonotype was picked up a small number of times. The chain uses TRBV7-6 and TRBJ2-7; D is unclear. V was clipped by 3 bases and J by 3 bases, with 12 bases between them. Germline loops: CDR1 SGHVS, CDR2 FNYEAQ. This CDR3 has 14 residues. The CDR3 here is CASSLIGDGYEQYF. CDR3 nucleotide sequence: TGTGCCAGCAGCTTGATAGGTGACGGCTACGAGCAGTACTTC.

A few counts support this clonotype. The chain employs TRBV6-2 or TRBV6-3 and TRBJ2-1, with 12 bases lining up with TRBD2. The V segment lost 3 bases and the J segment 0 bases; nucleotides outside the gene matches: 12. There are 20 residues in the CDR3. The V gene's germline CDR1 is MNHEY and CDR2 SVGEGT. In DNA, the CDR3 is TGTGCCAGCAGTTATACAGGACTAGCGGGACAGATTGCCTCCTACAATGAGCAGTTCTTC. Protein sequence: CASSYTGLAGQIASYNEQFF.

CDR3 bases: TGTGCCAGCAGCCACATGGCCGGGACAGGGGAAGAGACCCAGTACTTC. The encoded protein is CASSHMAGTGEETQYF. The chain recombines TRBV3-1 with TRBJ2-5; TRBD1 matches at 10 bases. The V gene's germline CDR1 is LGHDT and CDR2 YNNKEL (reference sequence). V dropped 3 bases and J dropped 3; count of bases not matched to a gene: 7. This CDR3 comprises 16 residues.

The chain has TRBV5-4 and TRBJ2-1; 7 bases agree with TRBD1. The length of the CDR3 is 16 residues. The V gene end was trimmed by 2 bases and the J gene end by 1 base; junction bases not matched to a gene: 6. Germline V gives CDR1 SGHNT, CDR2 YYREEE (reference sequence). Here the CDR3 reads CASSFDRDISYNEQFF. The DNA for the CDR3 is TGTGCCAGCAGCTTCGACAGGGACATTTCCTACAATGAGCAGTTCTTC.

In its sample, this clonotype was seen many times. V gene TRBV15 combines with J gene TRBJ2-5; D remains unclear. Trimming shortened V by 0 bases and J by 4 bases, and 9 bases separated the two germline ends. CDR1 and CDR2 (germline): LNHNV, YYDKDF (reference sequence). The CDR3 consists of 14 residues. As DNA, the CDR3 is TGTGCCACCAGCAGAGATTCTCGGATAGAGACCCAGTACTTC. This codes for CATSRDSRIETQYF.

This clonotype appeared a few times. V is TRBV28 and J is TRBJ2-1, with D perhaps TRBD1 or TRBD2 (5 bases each). CDR3 size: 13 residues. Germline assignment: CDR1 MDHEN and CDR2 SYDVKM. V dropped 6 bases and J dropped 5 bases, with 11 bases sitting between them. CDR3 sequence: CASRWGNNNEQFF. DNA for the CDR3: TGTGCCAGCAGGTGGGGGAATAACAATGAGCAGTTCTTC.

This clonotype was detected a few times. The rearrangement uses TRBV5-5 and TRBJ2-2; 10 bases match TRBD1. Unmatched junction bases numbered 6, after V lost 4 bases and J lost 3 bases. Germline V lookup: CDR1 SGHKS, CDR2 YYEKEE (reference sequence). The CDR3 contains 16 residues. The CDR3 reads CASSLEGQGHTGELFF. In DNA, the CDR3 is TGTGCCAGCAGCCTAGAGGGACAGGGGCACACCGGGGAGCTGTTTTTT.

This clonotype was recorded at least ten times. The chain couples TRBV5-5 to TRBJ1-5; 10 bases line up with TRBD1. Germline trimming cut 2 bases from V and 9 bases from J; bases unmatched to any gene: 5. CDR1 SGHKS and CDR2 YYEKEE come from the germline V gene (reference sequence). The length of the CDR3 is 14 residues. The CDR3 spells CASSFGTGEGPQHF. The DNA of the CDR3 is TGTGCCAGCAGCTTCGGGACAGGGGAAGGGCCCCAGCATTTT.

In this sample, this clonotype turned up many times. The V and J genes are TRBV28 and TRBJ1-5; D is ambiguous. Germline loops: CDR1 MDHEN, CDR2 SYDVKM. This CDR3 contains 15 residues. Deletions cut 2 bases from V and 7 bases from J, with 15 bases between. This CDR3 is CASSLDNGPNQPQHF. CDR3 nucleotide sequence: TGTGCCAGCAGTTTAGATAACGGGCCTAACCAGCCCCAGCATTTT.

This clonotype was observed at least ten times. This sequence joins TRBV27 and TRBJ2-7, with D hard to call. Germline-derived CDR1 and CDR2 are MNHEY and SMNVEV (reference sequence). The CDR3 is 12 residues long. Deletions cut 4 bases from V and 7 bases from J, with 11 bases between. CDR3 bases: TGTGCCAGCAGTTGGGCAAGAGAGGAGCAGTACTTC. This gives the protein CASSWAREEQYF.

This clonotype showed up just a few times. The V call is TRBV5-1, the J call TRBJ1-2; TRBD1 agrees at 11 bases. CDR1 and CDR2 from the germline V gene are SGHRS and YFSETQ. V dropped 3 bases and J dropped 3; count of bases not matched to a gene: 10. The CDR3 contains 17 residues. CDR3 region: CASSSRGQGVLDYGYTF. The CDR3 coding sequence is TGCGCCAGCAGCTCTCGGGGACAGGGGGTGTTGGACTATGGCTACACCTTC.

This clonotype was counted ten times or more. This chain joins TRBV10-3 and TRBJ2-7, with TRBD1 matching over 9 bases. This CDR3 is built from 12 residues. Germline V gene sequence: CDR1 ENHRY, CDR2 SYGVKD. The junction had 8 bases not matched to a gene; V was cut back by 10 bases and J by 7 bases. The CDR3 reads CASTGGPGEQYF. The CDR3 nucleotides are TGTGCCAGCACAGGGGGCCCGGGGGAGCAGTACTTC.

This clonotype has just a few counts. The chain carries TRBV6-6 and TRBJ2-3; D ambiguous. V was trimmed by 6 bases and J by 1 base, leaving 8 bases between them. This CDR3 region has 13 residues. Germline values: CDR1 MNHNY, CDR2 SVGAGI (reference sequence). The CDR3 DNA reads as TGTGCCAGCAGGGCTAGGGGCACAGATACGCAGTATTTT. Translated: CASRARGTDTQYF.

This clonotype was seen at least ten times. This chain joins TRBV5-1 and TRBJ2-7, with TRBD1 as a possible D gene (8 bases). This CDR3 region has 15 residues. The V gene's germline CDR1 is SGHRS and CDR2 YFSETQ. Trimming took 5 bases from V and 3 from J, leaving 18 bases between them. Written as DNA, the CDR3 is TGCGCCAGCAGGGGCCAACAGGGGGGGAACTACGAGCAGTACTTC. It encodes CASRGQQGGNYEQYF. The variable domain in full, completed from reference TRBV5-1 and TRBJ2-7, reads KAGVTQTPRYLIKTRGQQVTLSCSPISGHRSVSWYQQTPGQGLQFLFEYFSETQRNKGNFPGRFSGRQFSNSRSEMNVSTLELGDSALYLCASRGQQGGNYEQYFGPGTRLTVT.

This clonotype was detected a few times. The V and J genes are TRBV7-6 and TRBJ2-2; D uncertain. V was shortened by 3 bases and J by 0 bases, with 11 bases between the two germline ends. CDR3 length: 16 residues. Germline CDR1 and CDR2: SGHVS and FNYEAQ. The CDR3, as DNA: TGTGCCAGCAGCTTCACCCTAGGCGCGAACACCGGGGAGCTGTTTTTT. This translates into CASSFTLGANTGELFF.

This clonotype has only a few counts. V gene TRBV5-1 combines with J gene TRBJ2-1; D is tentatively TRBD1 or TRBD2 (6 bases each). Trimming left V 1 base short and J 9 bases short, with 17 bases between. The CDR3 is 15 amino acids. The germline V gene encodes CDR1 SGHRS and CDR2 YFSETQ. The CDR3 DNA reads as TGCGCCAGCAGCTTGTCCGGGGGCCTCAGTGGTGAGCAGTTCTTC. Protein: CASSLSGGLSGEQFF.

This clonotype was detected many times. The gene calls are TRBV5-6 and TRBJ2-7, with D perhaps assigned TRBD1 or TRBD2 (6 bases each). Germline CDR1 SGHDT, CDR2 YYEEEE. Trimming took off 6 bases at V and 2 bases at J, with 27 bases between the two ends. The CDR3 runs 18 residues. The CDR3 sequence: CASILRRGSLEKAYEQYF. The CDR3 nucleotides are TGTGCCAGCATACTCAGGAGGGGGTCGCTAGAGAAGGCCTACGAGCAGTACTTC. Filled out from reference TRBV5-6 and TRBJ2-7, the complete variable domain reads DAGVTQSPTHLIKTRGQQVTLRCSPKSGHDTVSWYQQALGQGPQFIFQYYEEEERQRGNFPDRFSGHQFPNYSSELNVNALLLGDSALYLCASILRRGSLEKAYEQYFGPGTRLTVT.